The clone carrying this TCR beta chain was observed a few times. The antigen remains undetermined. The data originate from a study of beta chain features in type 1 diabetes. Study outcomes and limitations: Compared to healthy donors, patients appeared to have naive, central memory and Treg TCRB repertoires that were more alike. No resolution was reached here on whether HLA type influences TCRB rearrangement.

The V end lost 6 bases, the J end lost 3 bases, and 8 bases lay between the germline ends. The CDR3 has 12 amino acids. CDR1 and CDR2 from the germline V gene are MNHEY and SVGAGI. Every bit of the isolated RNA underwent reverse transcription, so sequencing read expressed TCRB transcripts. Profiled with immunoSEQ multiplex PCR; TCRdb holds only in-frame clones, not every one. The table has some 240,000 clones, under 13% seen once. CD4+ naive, central memory, regulatory and stem cell-like memory cells were sorted via CD45RO/CCR7/CD25/CD127/CD95/CD27. Sample: central memory CD4+ T cells from blood. This receptor was identified in a man in his late teens or twenties in good health. The J gene is TRBJ1-2, the V gene TRBV6-5, with a weak D call TRBD1 (5 bases). CDR3 in amino acids: CASRTGDYGYTF. The DNA of the CDR3 is TGTGCCAGCAGAACAGGCGACTATGGCTACACCTTC.